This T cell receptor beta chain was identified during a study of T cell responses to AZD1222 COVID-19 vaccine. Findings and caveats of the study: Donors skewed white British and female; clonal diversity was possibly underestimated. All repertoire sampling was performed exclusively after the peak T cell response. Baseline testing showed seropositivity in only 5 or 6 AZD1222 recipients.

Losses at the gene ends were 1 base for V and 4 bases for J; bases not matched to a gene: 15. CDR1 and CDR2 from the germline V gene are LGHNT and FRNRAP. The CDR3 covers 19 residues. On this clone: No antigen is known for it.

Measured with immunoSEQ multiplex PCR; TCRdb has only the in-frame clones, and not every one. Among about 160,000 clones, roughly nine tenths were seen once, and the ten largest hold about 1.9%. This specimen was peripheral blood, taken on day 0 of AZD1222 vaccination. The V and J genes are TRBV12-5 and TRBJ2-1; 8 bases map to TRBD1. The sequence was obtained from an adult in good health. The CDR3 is CASGLAPKEPGQAYNEQFF. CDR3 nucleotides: TGTGCTAGTGGTTTGGCCCCAAAAGAACCGGGACAGGCTTACAATGAGCAGTTCTTC.